This T cell receptor beta chain was observed in a study of T cell responses to AZD1222 COVID-19 vaccine. Trimming removed 4 bases at V and 11 bases at J, with 20 bases between. The CDR3 runs to 14 residues. CDR1 is MNHEY, CDR2 SVGEGT, per germline. Study-wide results and limits: Nearly half of the spike-specific TCRs reportedly recognize variant regions that carry no mutations. After the peak T cell response, and only then, were repertoires sampled.

Repertoires were generated with immunoSEQ multiplex PCR, while TCRdb's copy carries only in-frame clones and drops some. The sample holds 140,000 or so clones, 88% seen once. Points on this clone: The antigen remains unidentified.

The sequence derives from an adult who received the MenACWY meningococcal vaccine as a control. The V call is TRBV6-2 or TRBV6-3, the J call TRBJ1-1; a possible D gene is TRBD1 (5 bases). Sample: peripheral blood, taken 28 days after the second dose of the MenACWY control vaccine. The CDR3 sequence: CASSFRGPEGEAFF. CDR3 in DNA: TGTGCCAGCAGTTTCCGGGGCCCGGAGGGTGAGGCTTTCTTT.